The 20 T cell receptor beta chains below all came from one sample that was sequenced in a study of blood T cell repertoires in COVID-19. Clones were read by immunoSEQ multiplex PCR, and TCRdb kept only the in-frame ones, dropping some. The sample contains over 200,000 clones, just under 90% of which appear only once. The sequencing input was peripheral blood. The source of these receptors is a man between 60 and 75 years old who had recovered from COVID-19.

The chain links TRBV9 to TRBJ2-2; TRBD1 matches 9 bases. The CDR3 is 16 amino acids. Germline assignment: CDR1 SGDLS and CDR2 YYNGEE. V lost 4 bases and J lost 4; bases outside the gene matches: 8. CDR3 protein: CASSRQGEFGTGELFF. As DNA, the CDR3 is TGTGCCAGCAGCAGACAGGGGGAGTTTGGCACCGGGGAGCTGTTTTTT.

J is TRBJ2-7 and V is TRBV19, with 7 bases aligning to TRBD1. This CDR3 is built from 15 residues. Trimming at V came to 4 bases and at J to 2 bases, leaving 8 bases not matched to a gene. Germline CDR1 reads LNHDA; CDR2 reads SQIVND (reference sequence). As DNA, the CDR3 is TGTGCCAGTAGTAAACAGGGGATTAGTACCTACGAGCAGTACTTC. Protein product: CASSKQGISTYEQYF.

Here the CDR3 reads CASSFSQGLNTGELFF. The CDR3, as DNA: TGTGCCAGCAGCTTTTCTCAGGGGTTGAACACCGGGGAGCTGTTTTTT. The genes are TRBV7-9 and TRBJ2-2; maybe TRBD1 (6 bases). Germline loops: CDR1 SEHNR, CDR2 FQNEAQ (reference sequence). V dropped 3 bases and J dropped 1 base, with 12 bases sitting between them. CDR3 size: 16 residues.

This clone was recorded a few times. V is TRBV19 and J is TRBJ1-1, with no clear D. Between the trimmed V and J ends, which lost 7 bases and 1 base, there was a span of 10 bases. Germline V gene lookup returns CDR1 LNHDA and CDR2 SQIVND (reference sequence). The length of the CDR3 is 13 residues. The CDR3 reads CASNIAGNTEAFF. CDR3 sequence (DNA): TGTGCCAGTAATATCGCAGGGAACACTGAAGCTTTCTTT.

The chain recombines TRBV6-6 with TRBJ1-4; 9 nucleotides align to TRBD1. Germline CDR1 reads MNHNY; CDR2 reads SVGAGI (reference sequence). This CDR3 has 14 residues. With 6 bases clipped from V and 6 bases from J, the junction kept 5 bases outside the gene matches. The CDR3 loop is CASRTGGWDEKLFF. The CDR3 DNA reads as TGTGCCAGCAGAACAGGGGGCTGGGATGAAAAACTGTTTTTT.

The chain couples TRBV10-3 to TRBJ2-1; TRBD2 aligns across 12 bases. V was clipped by 5 bases and J by 8 bases; unmatched bases: 1. Germline CDR1 and CDR2: ENHRY and SYGVKD. The CDR3 contains 13 residues. CDR3 coding DNA: TGTGCCATCAGTCCTAGCGGGAGGGATGAGCAGTTCTTC. Translated, it gives CAISPSGRDEQFF.

V and J are TRBV6-2 or TRBV6-3 and TRBJ1-1; D remains ambiguous. The CDR3 has 15 residues. V shed 4 bases and J shed 0 bases, with 12 bases lying between them. Germline V gives CDR1 MNHEY, CDR2 SVGEGT. CDR3 region: CASSSAGFMNTEAFF. The CDR3 nucleotides read TGTGCCAGCAGTTCGGCAGGTTTTATGAACACTGAAGCTTTCTTT.

This clone showed up just once. The chain has TRBV19 and TRBJ2-1; no reliable D call. V lost 5 bases, J lost 2 bases, and 13 bases lay in between. The CDR3 consists of 15 residues. From germline, CDR1 is LNHDA and CDR2 SQIVND (reference sequence). The CDR3 bases are TGTGCCAGTAGTCCCTTTGGGCCGGCCTACAATGAGCAGTTCTTC. Protein: CASSPFGPAYNEQFF.

This chain links TRBV5-4 with TRBJ2-1; 7 nucleotides align to TRBD1. In germline, CDR1 is SGHNT, CDR2 YYREEE (reference sequence). V shed 8 bases, J shed 8 bases, and the junction held 10 bases outside the gene matches. The CDR3 sequence is 13 residues long. CDR3 DNA: TGTGCCAGTAGGACAGGCCCTACACATGAGCAGTTCTTC. As protein: CASRTGPTHEQFF. The variable domain in full, completed from reference TRBV5-4 and TRBJ2-1, reads ETGVTQSPTHLIKTRGQQVTLRCSSQSGHNTVSWYQQALGQGPQFIFQYYREEENGRGNFPPRFSGLQFPNYSSELNVNALELDDSALYLCASRTGPTHEQFFGPGTRLTVL.

The chain has TRBV5-1 and TRBJ1-3; maybe TRBD1 (5 bases). V shed 4 bases and J shed 0 bases, with 11 bases lying between them. Per the germline V gene, CDR1 is SGHRS and CDR2 is YFSETQ. This CDR3 has 15 residues. Written as DNA, the CDR3 is TGCGCCAGCAGCCGGGAGGGGATCTCTGGAAACACCATATATTTT. Its translation is CASSREGISGNTIYF.

The V gene is TRBV5-4, the J gene TRBJ1-1; D is uncertain. V gave up 3 bases and J gave up 4 bases, with 13 bases separating them. CDR3 length: 14 residues. From germline, CDR1 is SGHNT and CDR2 YYREEE (reference sequence). DNA for the CDR3: TGTGCCAGCAGCTGGGGAGCCTTGGGCACTGAAGCTTTCTTT. Amino acid sequence: CASSWGALGTEAFF.

The chain has TRBV9 and TRBJ1-4; 8 bases line up with TRBD1. CDR1 and CDR2 (germline): SGDLS, YYNGEE. The CDR3 runs 18 residues. J was trimmed by 5 bases and V by 4 bases; bases with no gene match: 16. For the CDR3, the DNA is TGTGCCAGCAGCTCCACCGGGACAGGTGCAGGCCCGAATGAAAAACTGTTTTTT. This gives the protein CASSSTGTGAGPNEKLFF.

The gene calls are TRBV5-1 and TRBJ2-2; 10 bases fit TRBD1. The CDR3 sequence is 16 residues long. V shed 7 bases and J 2 bases; nucleotides not matched to a gene: 8. Germline V gives CDR1 SGHRS, CDR2 YFSETQ. CDR3 DNA: TGCGCCAGCCATACCGGGACAGGGGTCAACACCGGGGAGCTGTTTTTT. Its translation: CASHTGTGVNTGELFF.

CDR3: CASSPPGGREGEQYF. In DNA, the CDR3 is TGTGCCAGCAGCCCCCCGGGCGGGCGGGAGGGCGAGCAGTACTTC. The chain carries TRBV7-2 and TRBJ2-7, with TRBD2 matching over 9 bases. This CDR3 has 15 residues. V lost 5 bases to trimming and J lost 6 bases; unmatched junction nucleotides: 11. Germline V gene lookup returns CDR1 SGHTA and CDR2 FQGNSA.

This clone occurred once. This chain connects TRBV5-1 to TRBJ2-2; TRBD2 agrees at 14 bases. Germline CDR1 SGHRS, CDR2 YFSETQ. The CDR3 extends over 21 amino acids. The V and J ends lost 4 bases and 0 bases, in that order; junction bases with no gene match: 14. The CDR3 is CASSPKAGTSGRSANTGELFF. The CDR3 DNA follows: TGCGCCAGCAGCCCTAAGGCAGGGACTAGCGGGAGATCAGCGAACACCGGGGAGCTGTTTTTT.

J is TRBJ1-6 and V is TRBV6-1, with a possible D match to TRBD1 (6 bases). The length of the CDR3 is 17 residues. V lost 4 bases, J lost 1 base, and 14 bases lay in between. CDR1 is MNHNS and CDR2 is SASEGT in the germline V gene. Here the CDR3 DNA reads TGTGCCAGCAGTGGACAGGCATCGGCGTCCTATAATTCACCCCTCCACTTT. This sequence encodes CASSGQASASYNSPLHF.

The rearrangement joins TRBV29-1 to TRBJ1-5, with 8 bases aligning to TRBD1. CDR3 length: 13 amino acids. Germline V gives CDR1 SQVTM, CDR2 ANQGSEA. V gave up 6 bases and J gave up 4 bases; unmatched junction bases: 5. The CDR3 sequence is CSVNQGANQPQHF. The DNA of the CDR3 is TGCAGCGTAAATCAGGGGGCGAATCAGCCCCAGCATTTT.

The rearrangement links TRBV6-1 to TRBJ1-5, with D tentatively TRBD1 (5 bases). The CDR3 covers 12 residues. Germline V CDR1 and CDR2: MNHNS, SASEGT. Deletions cut 5 bases from V and 6 bases from J, with 8 bases between. CDR3 sequence: CASSLDSQPQHF. The CDR3 DNA sequence: TGTGCCAGCAGTCTAGACAGTCAGCCCCAGCATTTT.

This rearrangement joins TRBV12-5 to TRBJ1-2; D is perhaps TRBD1 (6 bases). Trimming removed 7 bases from V and 4 bases from J, with 10 bases in between. This CDR3 is 12 amino acids long. In germline, CDR1 is LGHNT, CDR2 FRNRAP. Written as DNA, the CDR3 is TGTGCTAGTGTTCTGGACAGCTATGGCTACACCTTC. It encodes CASVLDSYGYTF.

The chain uses TRBV5-1 and TRBJ2-5; a weak D match, TRBD2 (6 bases). CDR1 is SGHRS, CDR2 YFSETQ, per germline. The CDR3 is 15 residues long. The germline V and J ends were trimmed by 4 bases and 5 bases, with 18 bases remaining between them. The CDR3 sequence is CASSDTGTPEETQYF. The CDR3 coding sequence is TGCGCCAGCAGCGATACCGGGACTCCGGAGGAGACCCAGTACTTC.